The clone carrying this T cell receptor beta chain has just one count. Per germline, CDR1 LGHNT and CDR2 FRNRAP. V gave up 3 bases and J gave up 5 bases; unmatched junction bases: 6. The CDR3 consists of 14 residues. In the source study's methods: Estimation of nucleated cell counts was performed using reference gene primer amplification. Produced via immunoSEQ multiplex PCR; TCRdb's table is partial and in-frame only. V, J and clone size are taken as reported in that table, and D and trimming were inferred from the DNA itself. The table records about 240,000 clones, approximately 90% of them present only once. The data originate from a study of blood T cell repertoires in COVID-19. The overall study: Acute and convalescent COVID-19 samples came from the United States, Italy and Spain.

The receptor comes from a man aged 55 to 70 who had recovered from COVID-19. The chain is built from TRBV12-5 and TRBJ1-1, with TRBD1 matching over 7 bases. The specimen sequenced was peripheral blood. This CDR3 is CASGFSTGSTEAFF. CDR3 sequence (DNA): TGTGCTAGTGGTTTCTCGACAGGGTCGACTGAAGCTTTCTTT.